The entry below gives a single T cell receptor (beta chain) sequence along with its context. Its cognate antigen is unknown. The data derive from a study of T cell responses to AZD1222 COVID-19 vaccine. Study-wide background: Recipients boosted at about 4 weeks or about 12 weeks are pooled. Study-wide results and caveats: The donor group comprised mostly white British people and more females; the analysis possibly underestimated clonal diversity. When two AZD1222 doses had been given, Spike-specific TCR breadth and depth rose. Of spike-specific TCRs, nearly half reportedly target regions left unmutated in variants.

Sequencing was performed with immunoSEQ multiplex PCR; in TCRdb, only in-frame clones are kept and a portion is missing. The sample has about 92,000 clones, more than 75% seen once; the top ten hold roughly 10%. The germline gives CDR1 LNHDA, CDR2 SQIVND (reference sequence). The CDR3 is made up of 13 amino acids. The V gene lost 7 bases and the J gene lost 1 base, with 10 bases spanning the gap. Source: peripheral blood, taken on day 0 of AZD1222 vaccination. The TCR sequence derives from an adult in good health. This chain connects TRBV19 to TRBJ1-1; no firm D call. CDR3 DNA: TGTGCCAGTAAGAAGGACTGGAACACTGAAGCTTTCTTT. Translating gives CASKKDWNTEAFF.